The sequence of this T cell receptor (beta chain) was determined in a study of beta chain features in type 1 diabetes. This clone came up once. The isolated RNA, all of it, was reverse transcribed, so expressed TCRB transcripts were what got sequenced. Assay: immunoSEQ multiplex PCR; the TCRdb copy retains only in-frame clones and omits some. This table holds 400,000 to 600,000 clones, about 30% found once. Sequencing was done on a sample of naive CD4+ T cells from blood. The origin of this receptor is a man in his late teens or twenties in good health.

CDR3 amino acids: CASSRWDRQETQYF. As DNA, the CDR3 is TGCGCCAGCAGCCGCTGGGATAGGCAAGAGACCCAGTACTTC. The chain employs TRBV4-1 and TRBJ2-5; D remains ambiguous. The germline V gene encodes CDR1 MGHRA and CDR2 YSYEKL. This CDR3 spans 14 amino acids. Deletions cut 4 bases from V and 2 bases from J, with 11 bases between.